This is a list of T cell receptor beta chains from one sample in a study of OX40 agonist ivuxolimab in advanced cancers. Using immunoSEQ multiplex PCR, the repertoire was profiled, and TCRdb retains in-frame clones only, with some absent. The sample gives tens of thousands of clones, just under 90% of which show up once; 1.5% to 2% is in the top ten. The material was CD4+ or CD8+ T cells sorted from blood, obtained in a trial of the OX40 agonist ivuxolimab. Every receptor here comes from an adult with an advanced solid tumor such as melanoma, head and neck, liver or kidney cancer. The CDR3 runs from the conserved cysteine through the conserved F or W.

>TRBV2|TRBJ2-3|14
CASSERSGPDTQYF
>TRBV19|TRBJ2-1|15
CASSPGSGGYNEQFF
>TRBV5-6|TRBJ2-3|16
CASSPDFLRSTDTQYF
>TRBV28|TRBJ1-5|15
CASSTGVGSNQPQHF
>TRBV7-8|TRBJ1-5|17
CASSSGTGFFSNQPQHF
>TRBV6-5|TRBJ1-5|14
CASSSHRGPRPQHF
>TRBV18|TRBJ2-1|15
CASSLGLAGRNEQFF
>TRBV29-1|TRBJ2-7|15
CSALTGTGSSYEQYF
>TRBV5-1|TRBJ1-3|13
CASSTATGNTIYF
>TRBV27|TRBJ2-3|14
CASSSNRFTDTQYF
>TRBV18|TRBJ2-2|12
CASSPDREGLFF
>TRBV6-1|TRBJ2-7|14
CASSGFLSSYEQYF
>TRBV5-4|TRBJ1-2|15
CASSLMTGAKGGYTF
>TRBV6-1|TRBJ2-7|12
CASSSPPYEQYF
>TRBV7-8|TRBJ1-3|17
CASSLGWGPLSGNTIYF
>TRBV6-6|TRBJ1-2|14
CASSSRTVGDGYTF
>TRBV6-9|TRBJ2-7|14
CASRQTSEYYEQYF
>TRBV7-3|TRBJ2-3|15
CASSHYKGFTDTQYF
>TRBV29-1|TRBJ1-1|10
CSARETEAFF
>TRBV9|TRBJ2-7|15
CASSPRSGGSYEQYF
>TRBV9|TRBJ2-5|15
CASSVGAGVQETQYF
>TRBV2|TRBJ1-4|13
CASKDRAGEKLFF
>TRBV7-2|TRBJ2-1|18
CASSLAAQSPPSYNEQFF
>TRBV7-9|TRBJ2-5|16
CASSLRLGVVQETQYF
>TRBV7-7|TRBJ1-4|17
CASSLGLTGGVGEKLFF
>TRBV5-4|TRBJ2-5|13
CASSPDSWETQYF
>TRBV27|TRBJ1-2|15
CASSPRPDLNYGYTF
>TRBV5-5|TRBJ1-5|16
CASSLRGDRSNQPQHF
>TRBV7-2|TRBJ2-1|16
CASSLATGTINNEQFF
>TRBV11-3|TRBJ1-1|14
CASSLNWGQYEAFF
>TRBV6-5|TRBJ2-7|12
CAAGLAGGEQYF
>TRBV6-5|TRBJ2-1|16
CASSSSRAETYNEQFF
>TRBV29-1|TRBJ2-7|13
CSVAGTSGYEQYF
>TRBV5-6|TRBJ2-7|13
CASRHGQGYEQYF
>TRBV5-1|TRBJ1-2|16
CASSRQPEDRGAGYTF
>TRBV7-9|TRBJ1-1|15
CASSYVQGPNTEAFF
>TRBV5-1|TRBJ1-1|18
CASSRAAGTGRMNTEAFF
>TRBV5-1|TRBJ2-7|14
CASSHGDYSNEQYF
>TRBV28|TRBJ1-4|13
CASRGTANEKLFF
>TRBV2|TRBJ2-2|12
CASRSNTGELFF
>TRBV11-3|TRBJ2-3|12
CASSKVGDTQYF
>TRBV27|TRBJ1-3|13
CASSAAVGNTIYF
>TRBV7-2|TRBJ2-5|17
CASSLVGSGRGEETQYF
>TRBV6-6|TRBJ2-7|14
CATMAGQGTYEQYF
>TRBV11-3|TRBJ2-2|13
CASSTLGTGELFF
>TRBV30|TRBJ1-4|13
CAWSGQGGEKLFF
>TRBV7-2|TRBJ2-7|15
CASSRDVGEAWEQYF
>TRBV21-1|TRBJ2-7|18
CASTKEGTGGLAGVEQYF
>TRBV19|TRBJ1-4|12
CASRQTNEKLFF
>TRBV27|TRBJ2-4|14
CASSLLGQANIQYF
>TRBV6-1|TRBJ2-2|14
CASSEGPFAGELFF
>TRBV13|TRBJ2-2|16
CASSLAGGALTGELFF
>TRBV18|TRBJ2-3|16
CASSPQQGVTTDTQYF
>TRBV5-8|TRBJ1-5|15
CASSFPVFSNQPQHF
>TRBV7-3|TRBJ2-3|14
CASSFVGATDTQYF
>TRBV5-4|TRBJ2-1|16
CASSSRGGGTYNEQFF